These 19 T cell receptor beta chains share one sample of origin, sequenced in a study of beta chain features in type 1 diabetes. As every portion of the isolated RNA was reverse transcribed, the sequencing read expressed TCRB transcripts. Repertoires were generated with immunoSEQ multiplex PCR, while TCRdb's copy carries only in-frame clones and drops some. The sample includes fewer than 500,000 clones, approximately 13% of them seen just once. The sample consisted of naive CD4+ T cells from blood. These TCRs come from a man under 40 in good health.

This chain joins TRBV23-1 and TRBJ2-6; unclear D gene. TRBV23-1 falls under the ORF class, with uncertain function. Trimming removed 0 bases from V and 0 bases from J, with 9 bases in between. This CDR3 comprises 17 residues. The CDR3 DNA follows: TGCGCCAGCAGTCAATCAGCAACGGACTCTGGGGCCAACGTCCTGACTTTC. Translated: CASSQSATDSGANVLTF.

This clone has only a few counts. The rearrangement joins TRBV12-5 to TRBJ1-2, with D possibly matching TRBD1 (5 bases). Germline V gene lookup returns CDR1 LGHNT and CDR2 FRNRAP. This CDR3 is 13 amino acids long. Between the trimmed V and J ends, which lost 0 bases and 3 bases, there was a span of 5 bases. The CDR3 protein is CASGLVQDYGYTF. In DNA, the CDR3 is TGTGCTAGTGGTTTGGTACAGGACTATGGCTACACCTTC.

The chain has TRBV29-1 and TRBJ2-7, with TRBD1 matching over 9 bases. V gave up 5 bases and J gave up 5 bases; unmatched junction bases: 4. Germline loops: CDR1 SQVTM, CDR2 ANQGSEA. The CDR3 length is 12 residues. CDR3 loop: CSVRTGAHEQYF. CDR3 DNA: TGCAGCGTTCGGACAGGGGCCCACGAGCAGTACTTC.

This clone was picked up a small number of times. The CDR3 DNA sequence: TGTGCCACGGTGGGGACGGCGGGAAACACCATATATTTT. Encoded protein: CATVGTAGNTIYF. The chain combines TRBV30 with TRBJ1-3; D may be TRBD1 (5 bases). The CDR3 is 13 residues long. Germline CDR1 is GTSNPN and CDR2 is SVGIG (reference sequence). Trimming cost V 8 bases and J 4 bases, with 15 bases left between them.

This clone occurred a few times. The chain couples TRBV2 to TRBJ2-3; TRBD2 aligns across 7 bases. The V and J ends lost 1 base and 7 bases, in that order; junction bases with no gene match: 14. The CDR3 runs to 17 residues. Germline lookup yields CDR1 SNHLY and CDR2 FYNNEI. The CDR3 loop is CASSEVGLQTLTHTQYF. The CDR3 nucleotides read TGTGCCAGCAGTGAAGTGGGACTACAAACGCTCACTCATACGCAGTATTTT.

J is TRBJ1-1 and V is TRBV11-1; possibly TRBD1 for D (5 bases). Trimming left V 3 bases short and J 3 bases short, with 5 bases between. The CDR3 consists of 12 residues. Germline CDR1 reads SGHAT; CDR2 reads FQDESV (reference sequence). The CDR3 loop reads CASSFRDTEAFF. Written as DNA, the CDR3 is TGTGCCAGCAGCTTCAGGGACACTGAAGCTTTCTTT. Full variable domain (remainder filled in from reference TRBV11-1 and TRBJ1-1): EAEVAQSPRYKITEKSQAVAFWCDPISGHATLYWYRQILGQGPELLVQFQDESVVDDSQLPKDRFSAERLKGVDSTLKIQPAELGDSAMYLCASSFRDTEAFFGQGTRLTVV.

In its sample, this clone was seen a few times. Distinct nucleotide sequences in the sample also encode this CDR3. The chain carries TRBV9 and TRBJ2-5; 9 positions agree with TRBD2. The J segment lost 3 bases and the V segment lost 0 bases, leaving 0 bases of the junction unmatched. There are 14 residues in the CDR3. Germline loops: CDR1 SGDLS, CDR2 YYNGEE. The chain's CDR3 is CASSVGLAEETQYF. In DNA form, the CDR3 reads TGTGCCAGCAGCGTAGGACTAGCGGAAGAGACCCAGTACTTC.

The table lists this clone with a few counts. CDR3 nucleotides: TGTGCCAGCAGCCCGGGACACCTCGGGTTCTACAATGAGCAGTTCTTC. Translation gives CASSPGHLGFYNEQFF. The chain carries TRBV7-9 and TRBJ2-1; tentative D call: TRBD1 (6 bases). The CDR3 contains 16 residues. V shed 5 bases and J shed 3 bases, with 17 bases lying between them. The germline gives CDR1 SEHNR, CDR2 FQNEAQ (reference sequence).

The CDR3 DNA sequence: TGTGCCAGCAGTTTGACGGGGTTGAACCAAGAGACCCAGTACTTC. Its translation: CASSLTGLNQETQYF. V and J are TRBV27 and TRBJ2-5; D may be TRBD2 (5 bases). The germline V gene has CDR1 MNHEY and CDR2 SMNVEV (reference sequence). The CDR3 sequence is 15 residues long. Trimming pared 3 bases from V and 0 bases from J, leaving 11 bases between.

This clone has just a few counts. The rearrangement uses TRBV6-4 and TRBJ2-1, with 11 bases lining up with TRBD2. V lost 9 bases, J lost 8 bases, and 12 bases stayed unmatched. This CDR3 comprises 15 residues. Germline-derived CDR1 and CDR2 are MRHNA and SNTAGT. CDR3 in DNA: TGTGCCAGTAAAATGTCGCTAGCGGGAGGCTATGAGCAGTTCTTC. Its protein product is CASKMSLAGGYEQFF.

The V gene is TRBV29-1, the J gene TRBJ1-2; 8 positions agree with TRBD1. The germline V gene has CDR1 SQVTM and CDR2 ANQGSEA. Trimming cost V 6 bases and J 4 bases; bases outside gene matches: 4. CDR3 length: 12 residues. For the CDR3, the DNA is TGCAGCGTATCCGGGACAGGCTATGGCTACACCTTC. Its translation: CSVSGTGYGYTF.

The chain recombines TRBV7-2 with TRBJ1-2; 9 nucleotides line up with TRBD1. From germline, CDR1 is SGHTA and CDR2 FQGNSA. Trimming took 4 bases from V and 3 from J; bases not matched to a gene: 9. There are 16 residues in the CDR3. CDR3 sequence (DNA): TGTGCCAGCAGCTCCCTGGCGGGACAGGGCGACTATGGCTACACCTTC. As protein: CASSSLAGQGDYGYTF.

This clone turned up a few times. Other DNA sequences from this sample encode an identical CDR3 as well. This chain joins TRBV18 and TRBJ2-7; D perhaps matches TRBD1 (6 bases). Germline V lookup: CDR1 KGHSH, CDR2 LQKENI. The length of the CDR3 is 13 residues. V shed 0 bases and J shed 4 bases, with 7 bases lying between them. The chain's CDR3 is CASSPPGAYEQYF. The DNA for the CDR3 is TGTGCCAGCTCACCACCGGGGGCTTACGAGCAGTACTTC.

The chain joins TRBV2 to TRBJ1-1; the D is unclear. V was shortened by 8 bases and J by 5 bases, with 15 bases between the two germline ends. Germline V CDR1 and CDR2: SNHLY, FYNNEI. The CDR3 runs 13 residues. This CDR3 is CASGTQAGTEAFF. CDR3 DNA: TGTGCCAGCGGTACGCAGGCGGGAACTGAAGCTTTCTTT. Full variable domain (missing parts from reference TRBV2 and TRBJ1-1): EPEVTQTPSHQVTQMGQEVILRCVPISNHLYFYWYRQILGQKVEFLVSFYNNEISEKSEIFDDQFSVERPDGSNFTLKIRSTKLEDSAMYFCASGTQAGTEAFFGQGTRLTVV.

In this sample, this clone turned up a few times. The chain uses TRBV6-5 and TRBJ1-3; D possibly corresponds to TRBD1 (5 bases). Trimming took 6 bases from V and 4 from J, leaving 13 bases between them. CDR3 length: 14 residues. Per germline, CDR1 MNHEY and CDR2 SVGAGI. CDR3 in amino acids: CASSQQGRGNTIYF. In DNA, the CDR3 is TGTGCCAGCAGCCAGCAGGGAAGAGGAAACACCATATATTTT.

A few counts support this clone. This chain connects TRBV18 to TRBJ2-6; 9 bases are a match to TRBD2. Germline loops: CDR1 KGHSH, CDR2 LQKENI. The junction had 7 bases not matched to a gene; V was cut back by 2 bases and J by 2 bases. The CDR3 is 18 residues long. CDR3 loop: CASSPISAGGAGANVLTF. In DNA form, the CDR3 reads TGTGCCAGCTCACCAATATCAGCGGGGGGCGCTGGGGCCAACGTCCTGACTTTC.

V gene TRBV29-1 combines with J gene TRBJ2-1, with D possibly being TRBD2 (6 bases). Germline assignment: CDR1 SQVTM and CDR2 ANQGSEA. The CDR3 is 15 residues long. Between the trimmed V and J ends, which lost 3 bases and 0 bases, there was a span of 12 bases. The CDR3 DNA is TGCAGCGTTGAGGGGGGAGGTAGCTCCTACAATGAGCAGTTCTTC. Amino acid sequence: CSVEGGGSSYNEQFF.

This chain joins TRBV4-3 and TRBJ1-2; possible D gene TRBD1, 6 bases. Germline CDR1 and CDR2: LGHNA and YSLEER. The CDR3 runs 15 residues. The V and J ends lost 1 base and 5 bases respectively, with 14 bases between them. The chain's CDR3 is CASSQGAGESYGYTF. As DNA, the CDR3 is TGCGCCAGCAGCCAAGGAGCAGGGGAATCTTATGGCTACACCTTC.

The J gene is TRBJ2-2, the V gene TRBV9; 8 bases match TRBD2. The trim removed 1 base at V and 6 bases at J, leaving 5 bases unmatched. CDR3 length equals 15 residues. Germline V lookup: CDR1 SGDLS, CDR2 YYNGEE. The CDR3 DNA sequence: TGTGCCAGCAGCGTAAGACTAGCGTCTCCCGGGGAGCTGTTTTTT. It specifies CASSVRLASPGELFF.